This TCR beta chain was documented in a study of shared clonotypes between healthy human individuals. Study-level results: Several donors showed sharing of approximately 4.7% of naive CD4 clonotypes.

Per the germline V gene, CDR1 is SGHAT and CDR2 is FQNNGV. Trimming cost V 2 bases and J 5 bases, with 15 bases left between them. The CDR3 extends over 15 amino acids. In the naive CD8 group, cells lacked CD45RO and were positively selected for CCR7, so terminally differentiated effector memory CD45RA+ cells were left out. Assay: immunoSEQ multiplex PCR; the TCRdb copy retains only in-frame clones and omits some. Among about 2 million clones, about 95% were seen once, and the ten largest hold around 1.1%. As concerns this clone: The antigen is not known.

V and J are TRBV11-2 and TRBJ2-5; maybe TRBD2 (6 bases). Sequenced: naive CD8+ T cells sorted from blood. The clonotype comes from a man between 18 and 35 years old in good health. CDR3: CASSLLGGFLETQYF. DNA for the CDR3: TGTGCCAGCAGCTTATTAGGAGGGTTCCTCGAGACCCAGTACTTC.